This TCR beta chain was retrieved from a study of regulatory T cells in long-lasting Graves disease. Across the whole study: Positivity for TSH receptor antibodies plus over 5 years of antithyroid drugs meant persistent Graves' disease. General study findings and limits: Blood alone, not thyroid tissue, was studied. Persistent-disease Graves' patients showed less TCR diversity than new cases. Those with persistent disease had in common more public clonotypes (around 2,700) than new patients (roughly 1,000).

Time point here: persistent/refractory GD, antithyroid drugs over 5 years with positive TRAb. Isolated PBMC RNA provided the starting material for the TCR library. Arm-PCR of CDR3 regions and iRepertoire HTBI primers were used to build TCR beta libraries. A single record per CDR3 protein comes from TCRdb applying MiXCR to the multiplex PCR reads. The repertoire consists of 650,000 to 700,000 distinct CDR3 sequences, with around 30% occurring once and the leading ten covering 40% to 55%. Trimming took 4 bases from V and 6 from J, leaving 18 bases between them. Looked up from germline, CDR1 is SEHNR and CDR2 is FQNEAQ (reference sequence). The CDR3 consists of 15 residues. This clonotype has more than one count but fewer than ten. Its antigen remains unknown.

V and J are TRBV7-9 and TRBJ1-2; D is unresolved. Sample: peripheral blood mononuclear cells (PBMCs), taken when the disease was refractory, from a patient treated with antithyroid drugs. The sequence was obtained from a female donor with Graves disease. In DNA form, the CDR3 reads TGTGCCAGCAGCTCCCTTACCTCGGGGAGTGATGGCTACACCTTC. The encoded protein is CASSSLTSGSDGYTF.